A single sample is the source of the 25 T cell receptor beta chains below, sequenced in a study of a mutant IDH1 vaccine in newly diagnosed glioma. Documented time point: week 47, end of study. The study gave 300 ug of mutant IDH1 20-mer peptide per vaccine dose, with topical imiquimod. Some clones are missing from TCRdb's copy, which holds only in-frame ones; the method was immunoSEQ multiplex PCR. The table lists 30,000 to 40,000 clones, about 93% of them singletons. Their target antigens are unknown. The sample was PBMCs, taken from a glioma patient whose treatment included an IDH1 peptide vaccine. These receptors originate from a woman aged 40 to 49 with glioma.

The chain carries TRBV2 and TRBJ2-5, with 10 nucleotides matching TRBD1. Looked up from germline, CDR1 is SNHLY and CDR2 is FYNNEI. The CDR3 contains 16 residues. Losses at the gene ends were 8 bases for V and 2 bases for J; bases not matched to a gene: 11. The CDR3 region is CASPRQAGQGQETQYF. The CDR3, as DNA: TGTGCCAGCCCTAGACAAGCGGGACAGGGGCAAGAGACCCAGTACTTC. The full variable domain, in which reference TRBV2 and TRBJ2-5 provide the parts outside the CDR3, is EPEVTQTPSHQVTQMGQEVILRCVPISNHLYFYWYRQILGQKVEFLVSFYNNEISEKSEIFDDQFSVERPDGSNFTLKIRSTKLEDSAMYFCASPRQAGQGQETQYFGPGTRLLVL.

V usage is TRBV29-1 and J usage is TRBJ2-1, with TRBD1 matching 9 bases. V shed 2 bases and J 4 bases; nucleotides not matched to a gene: 9. CDR1 SQVTM and CDR2 ANQGSEA come from the germline V gene. CDR3 length equals 16 residues. The CDR3 DNA is TGCAGCGTTGAAATGTTGGTGGGACAGGGTTACAATGAGCAGTTCTTC. Translated: CSVEMLVGQGYNEQFF.

V is TRBV4-1 and J is TRBJ2-7, with D possibly being TRBD2 (6 bases). The CDR3 is 14 amino acids. The germline V gene has CDR1 MGHRA and CDR2 YSYEKL. Trimming took 0 bases from V and 6 from J, leaving 12 bases between them. The CDR3 sequence is CASSQDGLLSEQYF. In DNA, the CDR3 is TGCGCCAGCAGCCAAGATGGACTACTCTCCGAGCAGTACTTC.

This CDR3 reads CASSHSYEQYF. The CDR3 DNA is TGTGCCAGCTCACACTCCTACGAGCAGTACTTC. V gene TRBV18 combines with J gene TRBJ2-7, with no clear D. Germline V CDR1 and CDR2: KGHSH, LQKENI. V was clipped by 4 bases and J by 0 bases, with 1 base between them. The CDR3 length is 11 residues.

V gene TRBV9 combines with J gene TRBJ2-7; 8 nucleotides match TRBD2. There are 14 residues in the CDR3. CDR1 is SGDLS, CDR2 YYNGEE, per germline. The V segment lost 4 bases and the J segment 2 bases; nucleotides outside the gene matches: 5. CDR3 coding DNA: TGTGCCAGCAGCCCTACCGGGGGGGCCTACGAGCAGTACTTC. This gives the protein CASSPTGGAYEQYF.

The CDR3 is CSVAGQGGTEAFF. The DNA of the CDR3 is TGCAGCGTTGCGGGACAGGGGGGGACTGAAGCTTTCTTT. J is TRBJ1-1 and V is TRBV29-1; 11 bases are a match to TRBD1. J lost 5 bases, V lost 4 bases, and 3 bases had no gene match. This CDR3 has 13 residues. CDR1 and CDR2 (germline): SQVTM, ANQGSEA.

The chain uses TRBV6-4 and TRBJ2-3, with 10 bases that match TRBD2. Germline V gene sequence: CDR1 MRHNA, CDR2 SNTAGT. The V gene end was trimmed by 4 bases and the J gene end by 5 bases; junction bases not matched to a gene: 6. The CDR3 is made up of 15 amino acids. The CDR3 loop is CASSVGLADGDTQYF. In DNA, the CDR3 is TGTGCCAGCAGTGTTGGACTAGCGGATGGAGATACGCAGTATTTT.

The rearrangement links TRBV7-8 to TRBJ2-3; tentatively, D is TRBD2 (6 bases). V lost 4 bases, J lost 4 bases, and 9 bases lay in between. Germline CDR1 SGHVS, CDR2 FQNEAQ. CDR3 size: 13 residues. The CDR3 is CASSSGGPDTQYF. The CDR3 DNA follows: TGTGCCAGCAGCTCCGGAGGGCCAGATACGCAGTATTTT.

CDR3 in DNA: TGTGCCAGCAGTTACTCAGGGGTGTGGGGAAGCTATGGCTACACCTTC. Its translation is CASSYSGVWGSYGYTF. The V call is TRBV6-5, the J call TRBJ1-2; D possibly corresponds to TRBD1 (5 bases). The V end was cut by 0 bases, the J end by 4 bases, with 15 bases between. This CDR3 spans 16 amino acids. The V gene's germline CDR1 is MNHEY and CDR2 SVGAGI.

This clone has a single count. This rearrangement joins TRBV14 to TRBJ2-1, with 12 bases fitting TRBD2. Germline trimming cut 4 bases from V and 3 bases from J; bases unmatched to any gene: 1. The CDR3 runs 15 residues. CDR1 and CDR2 (germline): SGHDN, FVKESK. CDR3 amino acids: CASSLLAGGYNEQFF. The CDR3 DNA follows: TGTGCCAGCAGCCTACTAGCGGGGGGCTACAATGAGCAGTTCTTC.

V usage is TRBV4-3 and J usage is TRBJ1-2, with D perhaps matching TRBD1 (5 bases). Germline loops: CDR1 LGHNA, CDR2 YSLEER. This CDR3 is built from 14 residues. V was shortened by 1 base and J by 9 bases, with 15 bases between the two germline ends. The CDR3 region is CASSQAGTEYSYTF. The CDR3 DNA reads as TGCGCCAGCAGCCAAGCGGGGACTGAGTATAGCTACACCTTC.

The rearrangement uses TRBV5-1 and TRBJ2-7, with D unclear. CDR3 length: 13 residues. V was trimmed by 2 bases and J by 3 bases, leaving 9 bases between them. CDR1 is SGHRS, CDR2 YFSETQ, per germline. CDR3 sequence: CASSFDPGYEQYF. In nucleotides, the CDR3 is TGCGCCAGCAGCTTCGACCCTGGCTACGAGCAGTACTTC.

The J gene is TRBJ2-7, the V gene TRBV5-6; no firm D call. The V end was cut by 4 bases, the J end by 2 bases, with 13 bases between. This CDR3 comprises 14 residues. The germline V gene encodes CDR1 SGHDT and CDR2 YYEEEE. The CDR3 DNA is TGTGCCAGCAGCCCGGGTAGGGATACCTACGAGCAGTACTTC. The encoded protein is CASSPGRDTYEQYF.

The gene calls are TRBV15 and TRBJ2-3; no clear D. The CDR3 totals 15 residues. Between the trimmed V and J ends, which lost 6 bases and 3 bases, there was a span of 16 bases. Germline CDR1 LNHNV, CDR2 YYDKDF (reference sequence). CDR3 DNA: TGTGCCACCAGAGGGCGGCCCCCTAGAACAGATACGCAGTATTTT. Encoded protein: CATRGRPPRTDTQYF.

V usage is TRBV5-1 and J usage is TRBJ1-1; the match to TRBD1 covers 8 bases. The germline V gene encodes CDR1 SGHRS and CDR2 YFSETQ. This CDR3 has 15 residues. Trimming took 4 bases from V and 3 from J; bases not matched to a gene: 8. CDR3 in DNA: TGCGCCAGCAGCCCCCCGACAGGGGCGGACACTGAAGCTTTCTTT. It specifies CASSPPTGADTEAFF.

The chain uses TRBV7-2 and TRBJ1-4, with a tentative D call TRBD1 (5 bases). This CDR3 contains 15 residues. With 5 bases removed from V and 8 bases from J, the gap between germline ends came to 18 bases. Germline V gene data show CDR1 as SGHTA and CDR2 as FQGNSA. As DNA, the CDR3 is TGTGCCAGCAGCCTCTACCTAGGGGCGTTCGAAAAACTGTTTTTT. It yields the protein CASSLYLGAFEKLFF.

The gene calls are TRBV5-5 and TRBJ1-6; no clear D gene. The CDR3 is 17 amino acids. CDR1 SGHKS and CDR2 YYEKEE come from the germline V gene (reference sequence). Trimming cost V 0 bases and J 7 bases, with 17 bases left between them. CDR3 region: CASSLVPGWAGNSPLHF. In DNA, the CDR3 is TGTGCCAGCAGCTTGGTGCCTGGGTGGGCAGGAAATTCACCCCTCCACTTT. Complete variable domain (other parts from reference TRBV5-5 and TRBJ1-6): DAGVTQSPTHLIKTRGQQVTLRCSPISGHKSVSWYQQVLGQGPQFIFQYYEKEERGRGNFPDRFSARQFPNYSSELNVNALLLGDSALYLCASSLVPGWAGNSPLHFGNGTRLTVT.

The chain has TRBV6-1 and TRBJ2-2; 9 nucleotides agree with TRBD1. V lost 4 bases to trimming and J lost 7 bases; unmatched junction nucleotides: 7. Germline loops: CDR1 MNHNS, CDR2 SASEGT. The CDR3 spans 15 residues. CDR3 residues: CASSASGTGNGELFF. CDR3 sequence (DNA): TGTGCCAGCAGTGCCTCGGGGACAGGGAACGGGGAGCTGTTTTTT.

V gene TRBV5-1 combines with J gene TRBJ1-1, with D hard to call. Trimming took 4 bases from V and 3 from J, leaving 19 bases between them. The CDR3 extends over 16 amino acids. The germline V gene has CDR1 SGHRS and CDR2 YFSETQ. CDR3 region: CASSLGLQPRDTEAFF. The CDR3 DNA reads as TGCGCCAGCAGCCTGGGTCTACAGCCTAGGGACACTGAAGCTTTCTTT.

There are a few counts of this clone. V usage is TRBV6-6 and J usage is TRBJ1-1; no reliable D call. Germline CDR1 MNHNY, CDR2 SVGAGI (reference sequence). Trimming removed 2 bases from V and 2 bases from J, with 6 bases in between. This CDR3 has 13 amino acids. CDR3 coding DNA: TGTGCCAGCAGTTACGGAGGCAACACTGAAGCTTTCTTT. Translation: CASSYGGNTEAFF.

This rearrangement joins TRBV19 to TRBJ1-6; maybe TRBD1 (6 bases). CDR1 and CDR2 from the germline V gene are LNHDA and SQIVND (reference sequence). This CDR3 has 16 amino acids. V dropped 5 bases and J dropped 9 bases, with 20 bases sitting between them. Here the CDR3 DNA reads TGTGCCAGTAGTCCATCTTGGGGGGCGCGAAGTTCACCCCTCCACTTT. This codes for CASSPSWGARSSPLHF.

V usage is TRBV2 and J usage is TRBJ2-4; 7 bases map to TRBD2. V trimming: 7 bases; J trimming: 9 bases; junction bases outside the gene matches: 12. The germline gives CDR1 SNHLY, CDR2 FYNNEI. The CDR3 is 14 amino acids. CDR3 sequence reads: CASNAPLGGIIQYF. The CDR3 DNA reads as TGTGCCAGCAATGCCCCTCTGGGGGGGATCATTCAGTACTTC. Together with reference TRBV2 and TRBJ2-4, the CDR3 gives the full variable domain: EPEVTQTPSHQVTQMGQEVILRCVPISNHLYFYWYRQILGQKVEFLVSFYNNEISEKSEIFDDQFSVERPDGSNFTLKIRSTKLEDSAMYFCASNAPLGGIIQYFGAGTRLSVL.

V gene TRBV18 combines with J gene TRBJ1-1; D is unresolved. With 0 bases removed from V and 1 base from J, the gap between germline ends came to 9 bases. Germline V gene lookup returns CDR1 KGHSH and CDR2 LQKENI. CDR3 length: 15 amino acids. The CDR3: CASSPPGVRNTEAFF. In DNA, the CDR3 is TGTGCCAGCTCACCACCCGGGGTGAGGAACACTGAAGCTTTCTTT. The entire variable domain, with the rest obtained from reference TRBV18 and TRBJ1-1, is as follows: NAGVMQNPRHLVRRRGQEARLRCSPMKGHSHVYWYRQLPEEGLKFMVYLQKENIIDESGMPKERFSAEFPKEGPSILRIQQVVRGDSAAYFCASSPPGVRNTEAFFGQGTRLTVV.

A single count supports this clone. The chain uses TRBV7-2 and TRBJ2-5; tentatively, D is TRBD2 (7 bases). Germline CDR1 and CDR2: SGHTA and FQGNSA. V was trimmed by 6 bases and J by 5 bases, leaving 16 bases between them. This CDR3 contains 14 residues. The CDR3 loop reads CASSKGGAQETQYF. CDR3 DNA: TGTGCCAGCAGTAAGGGGGGGGCGCAGGAGACCCAGTACTTC.

The chain joins TRBV11-1 to TRBJ1-4, with D tentatively TRBD1 (6 bases). V was pared by 3 bases and J by 0 bases, with 11 bases between. CDR1 is SGHAT, CDR2 FQDESV, per germline (reference sequence). The CDR3 has 16 amino acids. The CDR3 nucleotides are TGTGCCAGCAGCTTTAAACAGGGATCAACTAATGAAAAACTGTTTTTT. Protein product: CASSFKQGSTNEKLFF.